The clone carrying this T cell receptor (beta chain) was picked up many times. The antigen is undetermined. These data belong to a study of neurological immune-mediated disorders. Indicated time point: longitudinal time-point 2. 2 million unsorted PBMCs were stored in RNAlater at -80 °C before RNA extraction. A single record per CDR3 protein comes from TCRdb applying MiXCR to the 5' RACE reads. This sample has some 80,000 distinct CDR3 sequences; more than 5% occur once, and the top ten carry roughly 7.3%. Broader study findings: Multiple sclerosis patients had less TCR clonal expansion than even healthy controls, unlike HTLV-1-associated myelopathy.

This CDR3 comprises 15 residues. The germline gives CDR1 LGHDT, CDR2 YNNKEL (reference sequence). Deletions cut 6 bases from V and 7 bases from J, with 18 bases between. The receptor comes from a woman aged 60-75 years with multiple sclerosis. V gene TRBV3-1 combines with J gene TRBJ2-2, with D perhaps being TRBD1 or TRBD2 (5 bases each). The sequenced sample was PBMCs. The CDR3 reads CASSTGTAFLGELFF. For the CDR3, the DNA is TGTGCCAGCAGTACCGGGACCGCGTTTCTCGGGGAGCTGTTTTTT.